This T cell receptor beta chain is from a study of cytomegalovirus exposure and HLA in healthy donors. Study conclusions and caveats: What TCR beta sequences reportedly achieved was accurate prediction of HLA-A and HLA-B alleles in most subjects. Associated with cytomegalovirus, according to the listing, were 150 to 200 TCR beta chains. Across donors, sequencing depth was assumed by presence/absence analyses to be roughly uniform.

PCR used 60 Vbeta primers and 13 Jbeta primers. Assay: immunoSEQ multiplex PCR; the TCRdb copy retains only in-frame clones and omits some. The table includes 100,000 or so clones, about four fifths detected once. The CDR3 contains 15 residues. Trimming took off 5 bases at V and 2 bases at J, with 16 bases between the two ends. Germline V gene sequence: CDR1 SGHNT, CDR2 YYREEE (reference sequence). As to this clone: Its antigen is not known.

The sequenced material came from PBMCs. The rearrangement links TRBV5-4 to TRBJ1-2; D not resolved. The source is a man in his forties in good health and CMV-seropositive. In nucleotides, the CDR3 is TGTGCCAGCAGTGAGGAGGGCCCAAGAAACTATGGCTACACCTTC. It codes for CASSEEGPRNYGYTF.